This TCR beta chain was documented in a study of T cells after yellow fever vaccination. Universal primer sites and UMIs were introduced during 5'RACE template-switching synthesis of TCR cDNA. MiXCR, applied by TCRdb to the 5' RACE reads, yields one record per CDR3 protein. The sample has 120,000 or so distinct CDR3 sequences, 13% to 15% seen once; the top ten hold approximately 43%. V lost 6 bases, J lost 5 bases, and 10 bases lay in between. This CDR3 comprises 11 residues. The germline V gene has CDR1 DFQATT and CDR2 SNEGSKA (reference sequence). Material: CD8+ T cells sorted from PBMCs, obtained 5 days after the yellow fever booster vaccination. The chain has TRBV20-1 and TRBJ1-1; weak D call: TRBD1 (6 bases). The origin of this receptor is a man between 18 and 35 years old who received the YFV17D yellow fever vaccine. Here the CDR3 reads CSAVRGTEAFF. The CDR3 bases are TGCAGTGCCGTAAGGGGGACTGAAGCTTTCTTT.